The 11 T cell receptor beta chains listed next were all sequenced from one sample in a study of blood T cell repertoires in COVID-19. Measured with immunoSEQ multiplex PCR; TCRdb has only the in-frame clones, and not every one. Found here are around 18,000 clones, 77% of them singletons; the top ten hold 16%. Specimen: peripheral blood. Receptor source: a man between 65 and 79 years old with COVID-19, enrolled during active disease.

CDR3 protein: CASSPPTATNEKLFF. The CDR3 DNA reads TGTGCCAGCAGCCCCCCGACAGCAACTAATGAAAAACTGTTTTTT. The chain has TRBV3-1 (or the pseudogene TRBV3-2) and TRBJ1-4, with D perhaps matching TRBD1 (5 bases). V lost 4 bases to trimming and J lost 0 bases, with 9 bases between them. The CDR3 totals 15 residues. Germline CDR1 reads LGHDT; CDR2 reads YNNKEL (reference sequence).

The V call is TRBV6-4, the J call TRBJ2-1, with a possible D match to TRBD1 (6 bases). With 6 bases removed from V and 4 bases from J, the gap between germline ends came to 10 bases. CDR1 and CDR2 (germline): MRHNA, SNTAGT. The CDR3 consists of 13 residues. The CDR3 reads CASRGDNYNEQFF. The CDR3 nucleotides are TGTGCCAGCAGGGGGGACAATTACAATGAGCAGTTCTTC.

The chain carries TRBV24-1 and TRBJ1-2; D might be TRBD1 (6 bases). Germline values: CDR1 KGHDR, CDR2 SFDVKD. The CDR3 extends over 17 amino acids. Trimming left V 3 bases short and J 0 bases short, with 16 bases between. CDR3 DNA sequence: TGTGCCACCAGTGATAAAATTGGGGACAAAGCTAACTATGGCTACACCTTC. Translation gives CATSDKIGDKANYGYTF.

This clone was picked up a small number of times. The chain employs TRBV5-1 and TRBJ2-7, with 7 bases that match TRBD2. In germline, CDR1 is SGHRS, CDR2 YFSETQ. Trimming took 4 bases from V and 0 from J; bases not matched to a gene: 4. The CDR3 is 14 residues long. The CDR3 spells CASSPSGISYEQYF. CDR3 DNA sequence: TGCGCCAGCAGCCCAAGCGGGATCTCCTACGAGCAGTACTTC.

The chain has TRBV29-1 and TRBJ1-6, with 10 bases that match TRBD1. V was clipped by 4 bases and J by 10 bases; unmatched bases: 7. CDR1 is SQVTM, CDR2 ANQGSEA, per germline. This CDR3 contains 14 residues. DNA for the CDR3: TGCAGCGTTGGGGAGGGACAGGGGAACTCACCCCTCCACTTT. Protein product: CSVGEGQGNSPLHF.

The CDR3 sequence: CASSPTPSGGYNEQFF. CDR3 DNA sequence: TGTGCCAGCAGTCCGACTCCTAGCGGGGGTTACAATGAGCAGTTCTTC. J is TRBJ2-1 and V is TRBV28, with 10 bases fitting TRBD2. V shed 5 bases, J shed 4 bases, and the junction held 8 bases outside the gene matches. Germline lookup yields CDR1 MDHEN and CDR2 SYDVKM. The length of the CDR3 is 16 residues.

V and J are TRBV24-1 and TRBJ1-5; D not resolved. Looked up from germline, CDR1 is KGHDR and CDR2 is SFDVKD. CDR3 size: 14 residues. The V end lost 9 bases, the J end lost 2 bases, and 13 bases lay between the germline ends. CDR3 sequence: CATPTRVCNQPQHF. The CDR3 coding sequence is TGTGCCACCCCCACTCGGGTGTGCAATCAGCCCCAGCATTTT.

This chain links TRBV10-3 with TRBJ1-1; 7 nucleotides align to TRBD1. The CDR3 spans 13 residues. Germline V gene lookup returns CDR1 ENHRY and CDR2 SYGVKD. The junction had 6 bases not matched to a gene; V was cut back by 11 bases and J by 0 bases. The CDR3 loop reads CAVGQAMNTEAFF. The CDR3 nucleotides are TGTGCCGTCGGACAGGCTATGAACACTGAAGCTTTCTTT.

The table lists this clone with a count of one. The chain's CDR3 is CASSSVGGPPGEQYF. The CDR3 region has the DNA TGTGCCAGTAGTTCGGTCGGGGGGCCCCCCGGAGAGCAGTACTTC. The V gene is TRBV19, the J gene TRBJ2-7; a possible D gene is TRBD2 (7 bases). From germline, CDR1 is LNHDA and CDR2 SQIVND (reference sequence). The CDR3 covers 15 residues. The V end lost 5 bases, the J end lost 7 bases, and 21 bases lay between the germline ends.

J is TRBJ1-1 and V is TRBV19; 8 bases agree with TRBD1. CDR1 is LNHDA and CDR2 is SQIVND in the germline V gene (reference sequence). The CDR3 covers 12 residues. The junction had 4 bases not matched to a gene; V was cut back by 9 bases and J by 4 bases. The CDR3 DNA reads as TGTGCCAGCCTTGACAGGGGCACTGAAGCTTTCTTT. This codes for CASLDRGTEAFF.

J is TRBJ2-7 and V is TRBV19; perhaps TRBD2 as D (5 bases). CDR3 length: 11 residues. Trimming removed 4 bases from V and 12 bases from J, with 13 bases in between. Germline V gene data show CDR1 as LNHDA and CDR2 as SQIVND (reference sequence). CDR3 DNA: TGTGCCAGTAGTACCCCCGGAGGATGGTACTTC. This encodes CASSTPGGWYF. The full variable domain, in which reference TRBV19 and TRBJ2-7 provide the parts outside the CDR3, is DGGITQSPKYLFRKEGQNVTLSCEQNLNHDAMYWYRQDPGQGLRLIYYSQIVNDFQKGDIAEGYSVSREKKESFPLTVTSAQKNPTAFYLCASSTPGGWYFGPGTRLTVT.